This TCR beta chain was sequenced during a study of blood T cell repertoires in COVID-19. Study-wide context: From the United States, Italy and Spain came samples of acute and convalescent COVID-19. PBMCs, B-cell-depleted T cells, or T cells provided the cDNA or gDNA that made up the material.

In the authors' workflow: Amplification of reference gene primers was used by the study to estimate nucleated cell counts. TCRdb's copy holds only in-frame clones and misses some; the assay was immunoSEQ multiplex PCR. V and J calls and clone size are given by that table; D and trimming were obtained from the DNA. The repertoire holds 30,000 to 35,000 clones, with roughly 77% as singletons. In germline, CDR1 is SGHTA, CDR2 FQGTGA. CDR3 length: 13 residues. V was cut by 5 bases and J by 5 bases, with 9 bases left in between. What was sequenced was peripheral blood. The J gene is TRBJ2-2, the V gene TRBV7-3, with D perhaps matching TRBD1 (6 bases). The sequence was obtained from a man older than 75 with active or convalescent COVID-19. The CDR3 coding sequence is TGTGCCAGCAGCCCCAGGGGAACCGGGGAGCTGTTTTTT. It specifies CASSPRGTGELFF.